This TCR beta chain was obtained from a study of neurological immune-mediated disorders. Whole-study findings and limits: The most TCR clonal expansion was seen in HTLV-1-associated myelopathy, and the least was seen in multiple sclerosis, which fell below healthy controls. Among expanded clones, no CDR3 amino acid sequences were shared across subjects, a pattern suggesting private repertoires in all groups.

In this sample, this clonotype turned up many times. Its specificity is unknown. V lost 3 bases, J lost 0 bases, and 9 bases lay in between. This CDR3 has 14 amino acids. The germline V gene encodes CDR1 DFQATT and CDR2 SNEGSKA (reference sequence). Every sequencing run returned over 190 million TCR-beta sequences, which were derived from 15-18 subjects. TCRdb re-called the 5' RACE reads through MiXCR, storing one row per CDR3 protein. This sample carries roughly 65,000 distinct CDR3 sequences, more than 4.5% of them seen once, and the ten largest clones take approximately 5.6%. Sample: PBMCs. This TCR was recovered from a human donor with multiple sclerosis. The donor label of this sample is uncertain. The chain recombines TRBV20-1 with TRBJ2-1; possible D gene TRBD2, 5 bases. In nucleotides, the CDR3 is TGCAGTGCTAGGGGGAGTAGCTCCTACAATGAGCAGTTCTTC. Encoded protein: CSARGSSSYNEQFF.